This TCR beta chain was documented in a study of blood T cell repertoires in COVID-19. Each recovered donor of Cohort 3 presented with two negative PCRs, clearance, or symptom resolution. Using immunoSEQ multiplex PCR, the repertoire was profiled, and TCRdb retains in-frame clones only, with some absent. The sample has around 240,000 clones, 70% to 90% seen once. Germline-derived CDR1 and CDR2 are SGHVS and FQNEAQ. Trimming at V came to 3 bases and at J to 6 bases, leaving 7 bases not matched to a gene. This CDR3 contains 15 residues. The sample comprised PBMCs or T cells enriched from blood (not recorded which). J is TRBJ2-2 and V is TRBV7-8; 7 bases agree with TRBD1. The sequence was obtained from a woman aged 45-60 years who had recovered from COVID-19. CDR3: CASSFEQGFAGELFF. CDR3 bases: TGTGCCAGCAGCTTCGAACAGGGGTTCGCCGGGGAGCTGTTTTTT.